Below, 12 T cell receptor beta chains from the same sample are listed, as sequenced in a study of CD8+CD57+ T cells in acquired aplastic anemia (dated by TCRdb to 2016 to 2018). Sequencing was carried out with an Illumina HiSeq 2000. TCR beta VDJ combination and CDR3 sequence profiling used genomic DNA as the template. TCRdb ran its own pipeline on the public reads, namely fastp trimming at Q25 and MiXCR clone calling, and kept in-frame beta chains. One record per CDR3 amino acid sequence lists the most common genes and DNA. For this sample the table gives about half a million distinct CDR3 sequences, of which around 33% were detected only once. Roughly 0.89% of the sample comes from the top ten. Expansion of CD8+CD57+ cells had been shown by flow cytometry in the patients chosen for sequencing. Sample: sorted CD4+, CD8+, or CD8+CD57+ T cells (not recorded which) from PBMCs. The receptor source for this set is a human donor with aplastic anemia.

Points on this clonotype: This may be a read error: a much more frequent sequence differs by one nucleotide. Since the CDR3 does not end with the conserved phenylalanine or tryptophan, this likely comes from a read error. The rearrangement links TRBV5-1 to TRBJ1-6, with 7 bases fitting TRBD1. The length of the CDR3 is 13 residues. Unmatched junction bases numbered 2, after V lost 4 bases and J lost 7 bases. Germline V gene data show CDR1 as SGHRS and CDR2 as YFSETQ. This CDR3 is CASSPDRNSPLHC. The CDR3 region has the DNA TGCGCCAGCAGCCCGGACAGGAATTCACCCCTCCACTGT.

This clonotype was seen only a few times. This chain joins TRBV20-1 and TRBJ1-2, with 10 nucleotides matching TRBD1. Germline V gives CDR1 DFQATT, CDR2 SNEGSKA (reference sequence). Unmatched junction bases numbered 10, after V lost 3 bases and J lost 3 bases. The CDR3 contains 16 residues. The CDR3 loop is CSASRSTGGPHYGYTF. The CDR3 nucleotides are TGCAGTGCTAGCAGGTCGACAGGGGGCCCCCACTATGGCTACACCTTC.

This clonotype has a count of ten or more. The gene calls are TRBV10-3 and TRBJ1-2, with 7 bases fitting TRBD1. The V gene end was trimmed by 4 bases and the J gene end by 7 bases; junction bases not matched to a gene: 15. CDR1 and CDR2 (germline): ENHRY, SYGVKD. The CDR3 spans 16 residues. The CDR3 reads CAISGALGTVSSGYTF. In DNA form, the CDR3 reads TGTGCCATCAGTGGGGCTTTAGGGACAGTTTCTTCTGGCTACACCTTC.

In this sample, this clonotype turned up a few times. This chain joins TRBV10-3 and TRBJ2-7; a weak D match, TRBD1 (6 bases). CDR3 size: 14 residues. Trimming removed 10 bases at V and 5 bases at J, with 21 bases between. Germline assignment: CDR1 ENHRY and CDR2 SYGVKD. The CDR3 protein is CASSREQGFHEQYF. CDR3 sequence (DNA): TGTGCCAGCAGCCGCGAACAGGGATTCCACGAGCAGTACTTC.

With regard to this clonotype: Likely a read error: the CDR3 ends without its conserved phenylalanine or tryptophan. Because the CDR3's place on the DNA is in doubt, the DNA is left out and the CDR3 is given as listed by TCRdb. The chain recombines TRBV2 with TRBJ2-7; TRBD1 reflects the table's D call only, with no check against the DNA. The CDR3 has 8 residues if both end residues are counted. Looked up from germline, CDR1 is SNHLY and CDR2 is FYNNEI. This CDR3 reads CASSARTG.

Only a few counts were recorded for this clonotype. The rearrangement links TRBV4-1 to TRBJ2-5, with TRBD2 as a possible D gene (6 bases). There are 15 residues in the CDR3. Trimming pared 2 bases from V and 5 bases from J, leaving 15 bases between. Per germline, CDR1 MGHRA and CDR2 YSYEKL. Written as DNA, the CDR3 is TGCGCCAGCAGCCAATCCGGGACTCAACTGGAGACCCAGTACTTC. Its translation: CASSQSGTQLETQYF.

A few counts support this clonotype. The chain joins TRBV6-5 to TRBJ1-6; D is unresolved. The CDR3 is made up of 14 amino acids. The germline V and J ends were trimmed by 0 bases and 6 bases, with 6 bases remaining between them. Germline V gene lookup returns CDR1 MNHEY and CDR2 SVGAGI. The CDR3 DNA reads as TGTGCCAGCAGTTACTCGACTGTTAATTCACCCCTCCACTTT. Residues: CASSYSTVNSPLHF.

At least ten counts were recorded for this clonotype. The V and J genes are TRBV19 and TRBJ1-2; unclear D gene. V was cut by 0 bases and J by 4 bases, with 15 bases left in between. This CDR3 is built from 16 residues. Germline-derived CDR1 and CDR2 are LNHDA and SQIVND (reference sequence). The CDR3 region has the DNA TGTGCCAGTAGTATAGACGTAGGGCAAGGGTCCTATGGCTACACCTTC. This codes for CASSIDVGQGSYGYTF.

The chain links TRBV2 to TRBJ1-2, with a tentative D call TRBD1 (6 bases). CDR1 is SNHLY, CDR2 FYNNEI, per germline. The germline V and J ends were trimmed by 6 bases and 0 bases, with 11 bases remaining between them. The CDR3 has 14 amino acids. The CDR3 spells CASSSGVANYGYTF. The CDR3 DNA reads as TGTGCCAGCAGCTCAGGGGTAGCTAACTATGGCTACACCTTC.

The CDR3 DNA is TGTGCCAGCAGCTTGGAAGTTGGAAAGACCTACGAGCAGTACTTC. Its protein product is CASSLEVGKTYEQYF. The J gene is TRBJ2-7, the V gene TRBV7-2; D unclear. Trimming removed 3 bases at V and 2 bases at J, with 14 bases between. The V gene's germline CDR1 is SGHTA and CDR2 FQGNSA. The CDR3 loop spans 15 amino acids.

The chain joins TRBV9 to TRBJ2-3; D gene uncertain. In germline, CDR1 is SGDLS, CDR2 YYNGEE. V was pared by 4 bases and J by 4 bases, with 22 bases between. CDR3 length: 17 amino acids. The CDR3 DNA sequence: TGTGCCAGCAGCCCCCTGTTCGGGCGGCCCGACGCAGATACGCAGTATTTT. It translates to CASSPLFGRPDADTQYF.

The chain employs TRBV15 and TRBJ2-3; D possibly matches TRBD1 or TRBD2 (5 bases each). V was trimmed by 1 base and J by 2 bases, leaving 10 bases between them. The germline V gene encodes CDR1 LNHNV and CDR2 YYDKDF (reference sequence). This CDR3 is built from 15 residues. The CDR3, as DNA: TGTGCCACCAGCAGAGGGGGGTGGGACACAGATACGCAGTATTTT. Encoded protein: CATSRGGWDTDTQYF. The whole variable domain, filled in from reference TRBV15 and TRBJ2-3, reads DAMVIQNPRYQVTQFGKPVTLSCSQTLNHNVMYWYQQKSSQAPKLLFHYYDKDFNNEADTPDNFQSRRPNTSFCFLDIRSPGLGDTAMYLCATSRGGWDTDTQYFGPGTRLTVL.